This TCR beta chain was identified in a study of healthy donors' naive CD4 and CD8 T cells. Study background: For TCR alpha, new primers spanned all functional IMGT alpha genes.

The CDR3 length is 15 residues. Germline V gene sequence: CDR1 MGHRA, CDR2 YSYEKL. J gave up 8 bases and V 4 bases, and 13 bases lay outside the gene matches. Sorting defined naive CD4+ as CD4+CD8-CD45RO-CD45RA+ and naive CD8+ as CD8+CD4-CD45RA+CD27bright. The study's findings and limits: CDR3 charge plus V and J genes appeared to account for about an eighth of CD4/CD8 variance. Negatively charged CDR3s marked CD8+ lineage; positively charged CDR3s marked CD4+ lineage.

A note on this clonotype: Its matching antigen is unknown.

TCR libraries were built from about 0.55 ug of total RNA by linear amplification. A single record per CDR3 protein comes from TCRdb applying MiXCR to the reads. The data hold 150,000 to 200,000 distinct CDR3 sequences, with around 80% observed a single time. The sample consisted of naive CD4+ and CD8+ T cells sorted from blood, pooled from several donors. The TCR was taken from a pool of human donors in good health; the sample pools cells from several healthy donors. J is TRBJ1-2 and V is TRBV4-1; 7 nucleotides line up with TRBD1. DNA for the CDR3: TGCGCCAGCAGCCTATACCGACAGGGTGAGGGCGGCTACACCTTC. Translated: CASSLYRQGEGGYTF.